What follows are 3 T cell receptor beta chains derived from one specimen sequenced in a study of blood T cell repertoires in COVID-19. Measured with immunoSEQ multiplex PCR; TCRdb has only the in-frame clones, and not every one. This table holds about 59,000 clones, around 79% found once. The sequenced sample was peripheral blood. Receptors were obtained from a human donor in a cohort sampled during active COVID-19.

The V gene is TRBV27, the J gene TRBJ2-1, with TRBD2 matching 8 bases. The V segment lost 2 bases and the J segment 1 base; nucleotides outside the gene matches: 10. The CDR3 length is 18 residues. Germline V CDR1 and CDR2: MNHEY, SMNVEV (reference sequence). The CDR3, as DNA: TGTGCCAGCAGTTTAAAAAATCCGGGGGGGGTGTCCTACAATGAGCAGTTCTTC. It translates to CASSLKNPGGVSYNEQFF.

J is TRBJ2-3 and V is TRBV5-1; 7 bases are a match to TRBD1. CDR3 length equals 16 residues. CDR1 and CDR2 from the germline V gene are SGHRS and YFSETQ. V shed 1 base and J 3 bases; nucleotides not matched to a gene: 8. CDR3 sequence (DNA): TGCGCCAGCAGCTTGACCGGGACAGCATATACAGATACGCAGTATTTT. It codes for CASSLTGTAYTDTQYF.

This chain connects TRBV24-1 to TRBJ1-2; 10 positions agree with TRBD1. CDR1 KGHDR and CDR2 SFDVKD come from the germline V gene. V lost 2 bases, J lost 4 bases, and 9 bases stayed unmatched. This CDR3 spans 17 amino acids. The CDR3 DNA follows: TGTGCCACCAGTGATTCCCTTGACAGGGGGCTAGGCTATGGCTACACCTTC. Translated, it gives CATSDSLDRGLGYGYTF.